This TCR beta chain emerged from a study of blood T cell repertoires in COVID-19. The overall study: The samples span acute and convalescent COVID-19 from the United States, Italy and Spain. PBMCs, B-cell-depleted T cells, or T cells provided the cDNA or gDNA that made up the material.

In germline, CDR1 is LGHDT, CDR2 YNNKEL (reference sequence). CDR3 size: 16 residues. Trimming took off 2 bases at V and 0 bases at J, with 12 bases between the two ends. This clone was observed once. This table comes from immunoSEQ multiplex PCR, and its TCRdb copy is limited to in-frame clones, with some not included. The repertoire holds about 310,000 clones, with around 87% as singletons. Sequenced: peripheral blood. This sequence was found in a man in his fifties with active or convalescent COVID-19. J is TRBJ2-3 and V is TRBV3-1 (or the pseudogene TRBV3-2), with D possibly matching TRBD1 (5 bases). The CDR3 region has the DNA TGTGCCAGCAGCCAAATGCTGGGGCTCAGCACAGATACGCAGTATTTT. Translation gives CASSQMLGLSTDTQYF.